This is a list of T cell receptor beta chains from one sample in a study of T cell repertoires in ileal Crohn's disease. The assay was immunoSEQ multiplex PCR, and TCRdb's table has in-frame clones only and misses some. The sample has some 8,000 clones, roughly 73% seen once. The sample consisted of ileal tissue. These receptor sequences come from an adult with Crohn's disease. Each CDR3 is given with its conserved first and last residue. D genes are given only for firm matches. Not every row has a clone size; where given, it reads once, few, many or a size class.

V: TRBV2
size: few
J: TRBJ1-2
D: TRBD1
CDR3: CASSGQGLGYGYTF
DNA: TGTGCCAGCAGTGGACAGGGACTAGGCTATGGCTACACCTTC

V: TRBV2
size: -
J: TRBJ1-6
D: TRBD1
CDR3: CASSVTGEGSPLHF
DNA: TGTGCCAGCAGTGTGACAGGGGAGGGCTCACCCCTCCACTTT

V: TRBV4-2
size: -
J: TRBJ2-3
D: TRBD2
CDR3: CASSQDAGGHTDTQYF
DNA: TGTGCCAGCAGCCAAGATGCGGGGGGGCATACAGATACGCAGTATTTT

V: TRBV2
size: few
J: TRBJ2-7
D: -
CDR3: CASSAGDGTRPYEQYF
DNA: TGTGCCAGCAGTGCGGGGGACGGGACCCGTCCTTACGAGCAGTACTTC

V: TRBV5-6
size: -
J: TRBJ1-2
D: TRBD1
CDR3: CASSVTGGSGYGYTF
DNA: TGTGCCAGCAGCGTGACAGGGGGGTCCGGCTATGGCTACACCTTC

V: TRBV30
size: few
J: TRBJ2-1
D: TRBD2
CDR3: CAWGLGTSGGAYNEQFF
DNA: TGTGCCTGGGGACTCGGGACTAGCGGGGGGGCCTACAATGAGCAGTTCTTC

V: TRBV5-6
size: -
J: TRBJ1-4
D: -
CDR3: CASSRTAPGEKLFF
DNA: TGTGCCAGCAGCCGGACGGCCCCGGGGGAAAAACTGTTTTTT

V: TRBV7-2
size: few
J: TRBJ2-2
D: TRBD2
CDR3: CASSGTSGRNTGELFF
DNA: TGTGCCAGCAGCGGTACTAGCGGGAGGAACACCGGGGAGCTGTTTTTT

V: TRBV27
size: -
J: TRBJ2-1
D: TRBD2
CDR3: CASSLSGGAGGEQFF
DNA: TGTGCCAGCAGTCTTAGCGGGGGGGCCGGCGGGGAGCAGTTCTTC

V: TRBV4-1
size: -
J: TRBJ1-4
D: -
CDR3: CASSQVRGEANEKLFF
DNA: TGCGCCAGCAGCCAAGTTCGGGGGGAAGCTAATGAAAAACTGTTTTTT

V: TRBV2
size: few
J: TRBJ2-1
D: TRBD2
CDR3: CASDRSSGLHNEQFF
DNA: TGTGCCAGCGACAGGTCTAGCGGGTTACACAATGAGCAGTTCTTC

V: TRBV27
size: -
J: TRBJ2-6
D: -
CDR3: CASSRGANVLTF
DNA: TGTGCCAGCAGTCGGGGGGCCAACGTCCTGACTTTC

V: TRBV21-1
size: -
J: TRBJ1-4
D: -
CDR3: CASGRDQEKLFF
DNA: TGTGCCAGCGGCCGGGATCAGGAAAAACTGTTTTTT

V: TRBV5-3
size: -
J: TRBJ1-2
D: -
CDR3: CARRGGNGYTF
DNA: TGTGCCAGAAGGGGGGGGAATGGCTACACCTTC

V: TRBV4-1
size: -
J: TRBJ2-7
D: -
CDR3: CASSQDKIWGLNGYEQYF
DNA: TGCGCCAGCAGCCAAGATAAAATCTGGGGACTCAACGGGTACGAGCAGTACTTC

V: TRBV21-1
size: -
J: TRBJ1-2
D: -
CDR3: CASSNQRGREWLHHTQNYGYTF
DNA: TGTGCCAGCAGCAACCAGCGGGGACGGGAGTGGCTTCATCATACCCAGAACTATGGCTACACCTTC

V: TRBV15
size: -
J: TRBJ1-6
D: TRBD1
CDR3: CATSSDRAVHSPLHF
DNA: TGTGCCACCAGCAGTGACAGGGCTGTCCATTCACCCCTCCACTTT

V: TRBV2
size: medium-sized
J: TRBJ2-3
D: -
CDR3: CASSDQSSTDTQYF
DNA: TGTGCCAGCAGTGACCAGTCTAGCACAGATACGCAGTATTTT

V: TRBV5-8
size: -
J: TRBJ2-7
D: TRBD1
CDR3: CASSRGTATYEQYF
DNA: TGTGCCAGCAGCCGAGGGACAGCAACCTACGAGCAGTACTTC

V: TRBV2
size: -
J: TRBJ2-5
D: TRBD2
CDR3: CASSFGLAGVETQYF
DNA: TGTGCCAGCAGTTTCGGACTAGCGGGGGTGGAGACCCAGTACTTC

V: TRBV5-6
size: few
J: TRBJ2-7
D: TRBD1
CDR3: CASRGQGGEQYF
DNA: TGTGCCAGCAGGGGACAGGGAGGCGAGCAGTACTTC

V: TRBV7-9
size: -
J: TRBJ1-2
D: TRBD1
CDR3: CASSLATGGRGGYTF
DNA: TGTGCCAGCAGCTTAGCGACAGGGGGCCGTGGTGGCTACACCTTC

V: TRBV6-4
size: -
J: TRBJ1-2
D: -
CDR3: CASSDSNGYGYTF
DNA: TGTGCCAGCAGTGACTCCAACGGCTATGGCTACACCTTC

V: TRBV7-9
size: few
J: TRBJ2-7
D: -
CDR3: CASSFRYEQYF
DNA: TGTGCCAGCAGCTTCCGGTACGAGCAGTACTTC

V: TRBV2
size: -
J: TRBJ1-2
D: -
CDR3: CASEKGERYGYTF
DNA: TGTGCCAGCGAGAAGGGGGAACGCTATGGCTACACCTTC

V: TRBV29-1
size: -
J: TRBJ1-1
D: -
CDR3: CSVSDGRGTEAFF
DNA: TGCAGCGTTTCGGACGGAAGGGGAACTGAAGCTTTCTTT

V: TRBV4-3
size: once
J: TRBJ2-7
D: TRBD1
CDR3: CASSPPTDRAAPYEQYF
DNA: TGCGCCAGCAGCCCACCAACGGACAGGGCTGCCCCCTACGAGCAGTACTTC

V: TRBV2
size: -
J: TRBJ2-7
D: TRBD1
CDR3: CASSRDRDEQYF
DNA: TGTGCCAGCAGTCGTGACAGGGACGAGCAGTACTTC

V: TRBV4-1
size: few
J: TRBJ1-5
D: -
CDR3: CASSQELNDQPQHF
DNA: TGCGCCAGCAGCCAAGAACTGAACGATCAGCCCCAGCATTTT

V: TRBV18
size: -
J: TRBJ2-3
D: TRBD2
CDR3: CASSPMAGGPSDTQYF
DNA: TGTGCCAGCTCACCAATGGCGGGGGGGCCCTCAGATACGCAGTATTTT

V: TRBV7-3
size: -
J: TRBJ2-1
D: TRBD2
CDR3: CASSVAGGPYNEQFF
DNA: TGTGCCAGCAGCGTAGCGGGGGGGCCGTACAATGAGCAGTTCTTC

V: TRBV30
size: -
J: TRBJ1-1
D: TRBD1
CDR3: CAWSIQGGAFF
DNA: TGTGCCTGGAGCATACAGGGGGGAGCTTTCTTT

V: TRBV29-1
size: -
J: TRBJ2-7
D: TRBD1
CDR3: CSAGTGLYEQYF
DNA: TGCAGCGCTGGGACAGGGCTTTACGAGCAGTACTTC

V: TRBV7-2
size: -
J: TRBJ1-6
D: -
CDR3: CASSVQGPYNSPLHF
DNA: TGTGCCAGCAGCGTACAGGGCCCTTATAATTCACCCCTCCACTTT

V: TRBV19
size: few
J: TRBJ1-2
D: -
CDR3: CASSISGIYGYTF
DNA: TGTGCCAGTAGTATCTCAGGGATCTATGGCTACACCTTC

V: TRBV29-1
size: -
J: TRBJ2-1
D: -
CDR3: CSVEDPERSSYNEQFF
DNA: TGCAGCGTTGAAGACCCAGAGAGGAGCTCCTACAATGAGCAGTTCTTC

V: TRBV6-4
size: few
J: TRBJ2-2
D: -
CDR3: CASSAGKDTGELFF
DNA: TGTGCCAGCAGTGCCGGGAAGGACACCGGGGAGCTGTTTTTT

V: TRBV9
size: -
J: TRBJ2-3
D: -
CDR3: CASSVGGIDTDTQYF
DNA: TGTGCCAGCAGCGTAGGAGGGATTGACACAGATACGCAGTATTTT

V: TRBV7-8
size: -
J: TRBJ1-5
D: TRBD1
CDR3: CASSLVAAGGGQPQHF
DNA: TGTGCCAGCAGCTTAGTGGCGGCAGGGGGAGGACAGCCCCAGCATTTT

V: TRBV2
size: once
J: TRBJ1-2
D: TRBD1
CDR3: CASSGPGTAGYTF
DNA: TGTGCCAGCAGTGGCCCCGGGACAGCTGGCTACACCTTC

V: TRBV11-2
size: -
J: TRBJ2-3
D: -
CDR3: CASSSAWGVTDTQYF
DNA: TGTGCCAGCAGCTCCGCGTGGGGGGTAACAGATACGCAGTATTTT

V: TRBV4-3
size: once
J: TRBJ1-6
D: -
CDR3: CASSQEGTGINSPLHF
DNA: TGCGCCAGCAGCCAAGAAGGCACAGGGATTAATTCACCCCTCCACTTT

V: TRBV7-2
size: -
J: TRBJ2-5
D: -
CDR3: CASSFSETGRETQYF
DNA: TGTGCCAGCAGCTTTAGTGAAACAGGGAGAGAGACCCAGTACTTC

V: TRBV27
size: -
J: TRBJ1-5
D: -
CDR3: CASSLGGWGQPQHF
DNA: TGTGCCAGCAGTTTGGGAGGGTGGGGCCAGCCCCAGCATTTT

V: TRBV10-3
size: -
J: TRBJ1-6
D: -
CDR3: CAIAGDNSPLHF
DNA: TGTGCCATCGCGGGGGATAATTCACCCCTCCACTTT

V: TRBV6-4
size: few
J: TRBJ2-2
D: -
CDR3: CASSLSGANTGELFF
DNA: TGTGCCAGCAGTCTCTCAGGGGCGAACACCGGGGAGCTGTTTTTT

V: TRBV5-1
size: -
J: TRBJ2-3
D: -
CDR3: CASYEHTDTQYF
DNA: TGCGCCAGCTACGAACACACAGATACGCAGTATTTT

V: TRBV4-3
size: -
J: TRBJ2-1
D: -
CDR3: CASSQGGSANEQFF
DNA: TGCGCCAGCAGCCAAGGCGGCAGCGCTAATGAGCAGTTCTTC